This TCR beta chain came from a study of shared T cell receptors in the human thymus. The CDR3 length is 20 residues. Germline V gene lookup returns CDR1 SGHRS and CDR2 YFSETQ. Trimming left V 0 bases short and J 2 bases short, with 27 bases between. Sequencing used immunoSEQ multiplex PCR; TCRdb keeps in-frame clones, though not all of them. The sample has hundreds of thousands of clones, about 89% seen once. This same sample was also part of a study on human thymus T cells.

The sequencing input was thymocytes. The origin of this receptor is a boy in the first two years of life with a congenital heart defect. The chain joins TRBV5-1 to TRBJ2-7, with no clear D. The CDR3 loop reads CASSLGSRPNPRGLAYEQYF. DNA for the CDR3: TGCGCCAGCAGCTTGGGGTCGAGGCCAAATCCGAGAGGCTTGGCCTACGAGCAGTACTTC. The full variable domain, its missing parts supplied by reference TRBV5-1 and TRBJ2-7, is KAGVTQTPRYLIKTRGQQVTLSCSPISGHRSVSWYQQTPGQGLQFLFEYFSETQRNKGNFPGRFSGRQFSNSRSEMNVSTLELGDSALYLCASSLGSRPNPRGLAYEQYFGPGTRLTVT.